This T cell receptor (beta chain) was profiled in a study of shared clonotypes between healthy human individuals. The junction had 4 bases not matched to a gene; V was cut back by 5 bases and J by 5 bases. The CDR3 spans 14 residues. The germline CDR1 and CDR2 sequences are ENHRY and SYGVKD. Once extracted for a subset, genomic DNA was divided evenly among several immunoSEQ plates. Sequenced by immunoSEQ multiplex PCR; TCRdb stores in-frame clones only, minus some. The data hold under 2.5 million clones, with 85% to 95% observed a single time. The clonotype comes from a man in his late teens or twenties in good health. Some clones in this sample may be carry-over from other donors' samples. The chain couples TRBV10-3 to TRBJ1-4, with 8 nucleotides matching TRBD1. The sample comprised naive CD4+ T cells from PBMCs. The subset denotes: CD45RA+ positively selected. The CDR3 bases are TGTGCCATCAGTCGACAGGGGACCAATGAAAAACTGTTTTTT. This gives the protein CAISRQGTNEKLFF.